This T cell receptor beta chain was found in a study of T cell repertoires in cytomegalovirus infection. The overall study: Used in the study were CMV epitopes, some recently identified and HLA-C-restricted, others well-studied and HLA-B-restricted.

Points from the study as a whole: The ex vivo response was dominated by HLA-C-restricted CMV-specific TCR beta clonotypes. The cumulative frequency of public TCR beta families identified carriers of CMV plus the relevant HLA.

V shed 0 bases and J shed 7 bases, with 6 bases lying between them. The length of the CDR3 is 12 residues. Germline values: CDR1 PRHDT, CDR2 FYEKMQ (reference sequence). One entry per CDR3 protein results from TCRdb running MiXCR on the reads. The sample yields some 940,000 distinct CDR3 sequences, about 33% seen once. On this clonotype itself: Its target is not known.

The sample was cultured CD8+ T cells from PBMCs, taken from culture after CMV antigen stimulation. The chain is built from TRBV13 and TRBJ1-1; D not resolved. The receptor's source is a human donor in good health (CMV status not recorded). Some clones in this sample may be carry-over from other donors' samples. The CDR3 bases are TGTGCCAGCAGCTTAGGGACAAATGAAGCTTTCTTT. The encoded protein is CASSLGTNEAFF. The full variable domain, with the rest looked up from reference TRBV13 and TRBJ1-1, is AAGVIQSPRHLIKEKRETATLKCYPIPRHDTVYWYQQGPGQDPQFLISFYEKMQSDKGSIPDRFSAQQFSDYHSELNMSSLELGDSALYFCASSLGTNEAFFGQGTRLTVV.